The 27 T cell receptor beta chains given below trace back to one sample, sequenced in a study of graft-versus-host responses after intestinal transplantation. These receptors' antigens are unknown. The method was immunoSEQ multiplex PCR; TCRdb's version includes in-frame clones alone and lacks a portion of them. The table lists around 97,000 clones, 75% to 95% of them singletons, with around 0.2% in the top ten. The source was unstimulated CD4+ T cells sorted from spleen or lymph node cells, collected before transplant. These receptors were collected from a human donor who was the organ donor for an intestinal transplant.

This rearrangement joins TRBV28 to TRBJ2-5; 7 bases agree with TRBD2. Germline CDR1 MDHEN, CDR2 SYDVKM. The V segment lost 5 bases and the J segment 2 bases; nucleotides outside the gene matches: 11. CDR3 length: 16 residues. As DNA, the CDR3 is TGTGCCAGCAGTACTGTACCGGGGGGAGGGCAAGAGACCCAGTACTTC. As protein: CASSTVPGGGQETQYF.

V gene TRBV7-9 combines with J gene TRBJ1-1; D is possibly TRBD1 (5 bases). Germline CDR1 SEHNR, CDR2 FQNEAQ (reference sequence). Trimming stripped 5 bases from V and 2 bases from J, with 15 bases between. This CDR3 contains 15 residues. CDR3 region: CASSERAQGNTEAFF. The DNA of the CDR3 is TGTGCCAGCAGCGAAAGGGCCCAGGGCAACACTGAAGCTTTCTTT. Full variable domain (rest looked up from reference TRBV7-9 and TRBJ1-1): DTGVSQNPRHKITKRGQNVTFRCDPISEHNRLYWYRQTLGQGPEFLTYFQNEAQLEKSRLLSDRFSAERPKGSFSTLEIQRTEQGDSAMYLCASSERAQGNTEAFFGQGTRLTVV.

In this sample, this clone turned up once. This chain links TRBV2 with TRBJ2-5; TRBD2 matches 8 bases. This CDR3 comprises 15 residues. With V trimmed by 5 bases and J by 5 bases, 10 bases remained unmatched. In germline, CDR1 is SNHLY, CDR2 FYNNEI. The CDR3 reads CASSKGLVVKETQYF. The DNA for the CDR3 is TGTGCCAGCAGTAAGGGACTAGTTGTAAAGGAGACCCAGTACTTC.

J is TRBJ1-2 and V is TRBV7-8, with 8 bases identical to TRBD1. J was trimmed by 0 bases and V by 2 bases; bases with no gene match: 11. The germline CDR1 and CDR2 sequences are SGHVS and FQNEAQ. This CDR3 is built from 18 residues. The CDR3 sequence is CASSLRVQGAFPNYGYTF. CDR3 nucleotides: TGTGCCAGCAGCTTAAGGGTTCAGGGGGCCTTCCCTAACTATGGCTACACCTTC.

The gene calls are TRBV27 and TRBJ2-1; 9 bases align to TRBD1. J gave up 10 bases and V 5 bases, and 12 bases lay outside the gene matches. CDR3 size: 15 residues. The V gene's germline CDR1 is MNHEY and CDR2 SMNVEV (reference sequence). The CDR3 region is CASSMRDRVKVEQFF. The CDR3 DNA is TGTGCCAGCAGTATGCGGGACAGGGTAAAGGTCGAGCAGTTCTTC.

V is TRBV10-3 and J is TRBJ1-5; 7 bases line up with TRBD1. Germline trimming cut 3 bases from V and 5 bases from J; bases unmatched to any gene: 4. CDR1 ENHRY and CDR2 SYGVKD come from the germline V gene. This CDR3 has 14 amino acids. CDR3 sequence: CAISDWQGDQPQHF. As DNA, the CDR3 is TGTGCCATCAGTGATTGGCAGGGGGATCAGCCCCAGCATTTT.

Here the CDR3 DNA reads TGTGCCAGCAGCGTAGGGGGGGGTGTCCCGGGACAGGGGTTGGGCACTGAAGCTTTCTTT. Residues: CASSVGGGVPGQGLGTEAFF. The chain has TRBV9 and TRBJ1-1; 10 nucleotides line up with TRBD1. The germline V gene encodes CDR1 SGDLS and CDR2 YYNGEE. This CDR3 comprises 20 residues. The ends lost 0 bases at V and 4 bases at J; junction bases unmatched: 18.

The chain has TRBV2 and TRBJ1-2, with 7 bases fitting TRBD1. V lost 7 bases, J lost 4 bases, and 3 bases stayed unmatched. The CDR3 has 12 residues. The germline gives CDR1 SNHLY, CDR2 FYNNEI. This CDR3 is CASNRDSYGYTF. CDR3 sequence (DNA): TGTGCCAGCAATCGGGACAGCTATGGCTACACCTTC.

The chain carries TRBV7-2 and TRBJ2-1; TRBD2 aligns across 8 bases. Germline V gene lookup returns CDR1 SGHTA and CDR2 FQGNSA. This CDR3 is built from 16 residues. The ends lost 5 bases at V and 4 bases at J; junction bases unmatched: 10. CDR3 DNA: TGTGCCAGCAGCCTACGGACTAGCCCAACTTACAATGAGCAGTTCTTC. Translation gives CASSLRTSPTYNEQFF.

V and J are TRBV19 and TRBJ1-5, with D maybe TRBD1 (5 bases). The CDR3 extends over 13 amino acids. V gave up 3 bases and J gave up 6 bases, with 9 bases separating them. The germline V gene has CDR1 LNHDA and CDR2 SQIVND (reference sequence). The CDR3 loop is CASSIQGVQPQHF. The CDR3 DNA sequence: TGTGCCAGTAGTATTCAGGGTGTTCAGCCCCAGCATTTT.

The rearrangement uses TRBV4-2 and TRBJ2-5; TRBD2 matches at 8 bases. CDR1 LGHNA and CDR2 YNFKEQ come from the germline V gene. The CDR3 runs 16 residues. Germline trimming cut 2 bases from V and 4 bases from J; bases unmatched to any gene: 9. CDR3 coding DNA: TGTGCCAGCAGCCAACATTCCGGGGGGGCCACAGAGACCCAGTACTTC. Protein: CASSQHSGGATETQYF.

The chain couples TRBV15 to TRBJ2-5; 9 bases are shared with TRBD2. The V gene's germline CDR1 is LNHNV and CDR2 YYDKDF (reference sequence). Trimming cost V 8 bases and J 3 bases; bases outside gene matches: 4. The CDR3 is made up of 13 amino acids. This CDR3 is CATQGLAEETQYF. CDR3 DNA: TGTGCCACCCAGGGACTAGCTGAAGAGACCCAGTACTTC.

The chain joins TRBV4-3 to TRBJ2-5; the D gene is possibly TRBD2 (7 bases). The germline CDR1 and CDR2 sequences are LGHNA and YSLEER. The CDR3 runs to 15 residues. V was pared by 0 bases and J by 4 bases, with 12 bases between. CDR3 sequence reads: CASSQDFGGRETQYF. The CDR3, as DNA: TGCGCCAGCAGCCAAGATTTCGGGGGGCGAGAGACCCAGTACTTC.

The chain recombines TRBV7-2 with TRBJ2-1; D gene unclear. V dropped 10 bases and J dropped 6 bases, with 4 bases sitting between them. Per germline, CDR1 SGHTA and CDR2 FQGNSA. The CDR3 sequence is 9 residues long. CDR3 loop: CATGNEQFF. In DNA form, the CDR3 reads TGTGCCACCGGCAATGAGCAGTTCTTC.

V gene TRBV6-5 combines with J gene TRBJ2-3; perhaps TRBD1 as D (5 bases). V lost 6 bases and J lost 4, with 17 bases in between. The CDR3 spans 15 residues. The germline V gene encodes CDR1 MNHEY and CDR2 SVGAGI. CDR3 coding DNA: TGTGCCAGCAGGGGGCCCCCGGTATCGGCAGATACGCAGTATTTT. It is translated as CASRGPPVSADTQYF.

CDR3 in amino acids: CASSSSVGYTQYF. The CDR3, as DNA: TGTGCCAGCAGTTCCTCGGTGGGCTATACGCAGTATTTT. The rearrangement joins TRBV28 to TRBJ2-3; D is undetermined. Trimming pared 4 bases from V and 7 bases from J, leaving 12 bases between. Germline-derived CDR1 and CDR2 are MDHEN and SYDVKM. The CDR3 spans 13 residues. Combining the CDR3 with reference TRBV28 and TRBJ2-3 gives the whole variable domain DVKVTQSSRYLVKRTGEKVFLECVQDMDHENMFWYRQDPGLGLRLIYFSYDVKMKEKGDIPEGYSVSREKKERFSLILESASTNQTSMYLCASSSSVGYTQYFGPGTRLTVL.

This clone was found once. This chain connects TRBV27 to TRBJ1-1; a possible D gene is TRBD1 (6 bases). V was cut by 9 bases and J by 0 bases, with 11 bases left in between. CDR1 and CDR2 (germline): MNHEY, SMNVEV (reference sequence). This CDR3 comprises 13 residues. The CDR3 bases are TGTGCCAGTTTGGACAGCATGAACACTGAAGCTTTCTTT. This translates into CASLDSMNTEAFF.

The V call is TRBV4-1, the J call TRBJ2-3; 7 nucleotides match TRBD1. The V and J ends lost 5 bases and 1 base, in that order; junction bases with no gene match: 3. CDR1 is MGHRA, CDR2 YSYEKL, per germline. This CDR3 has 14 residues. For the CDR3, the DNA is TGCGCCAGCAGCTGGACAGGAGGCACAGATACGCAGTATTTT. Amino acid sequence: CASSWTGGTDTQYF.

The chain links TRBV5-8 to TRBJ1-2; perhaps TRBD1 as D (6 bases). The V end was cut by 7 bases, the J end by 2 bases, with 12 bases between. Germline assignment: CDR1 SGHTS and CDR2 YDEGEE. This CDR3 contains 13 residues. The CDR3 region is CASRTDRNYGYTF. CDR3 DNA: TGTGCCAGCCGAACCGACAGGAACTATGGCTACACCTTC.

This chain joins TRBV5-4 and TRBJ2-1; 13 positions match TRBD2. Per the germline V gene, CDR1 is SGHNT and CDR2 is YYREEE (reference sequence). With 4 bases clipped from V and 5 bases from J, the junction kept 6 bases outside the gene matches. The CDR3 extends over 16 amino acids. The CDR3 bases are TGTGCCAGCAGCCCGCGGACTAGCGGGGGTGACAATGAGCAGTTCTTC. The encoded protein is CASSPRTSGGDNEQFF.

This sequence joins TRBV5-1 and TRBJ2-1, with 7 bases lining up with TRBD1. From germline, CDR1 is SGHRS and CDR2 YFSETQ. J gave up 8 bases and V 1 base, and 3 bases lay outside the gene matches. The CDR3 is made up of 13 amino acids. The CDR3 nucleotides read TGCGCCAGCAGCTTGACAGGGGAGTATGAGCAGTTCTTC. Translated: CASSLTGEYEQFF.

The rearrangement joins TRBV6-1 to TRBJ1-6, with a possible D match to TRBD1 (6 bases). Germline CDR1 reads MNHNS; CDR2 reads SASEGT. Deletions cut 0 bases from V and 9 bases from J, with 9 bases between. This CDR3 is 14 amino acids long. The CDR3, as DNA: TGTGCCAGCAGTGAAGCGCCAGGGGTTTCACCCCTCCACTTT. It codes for CASSEAPGVSPLHF.

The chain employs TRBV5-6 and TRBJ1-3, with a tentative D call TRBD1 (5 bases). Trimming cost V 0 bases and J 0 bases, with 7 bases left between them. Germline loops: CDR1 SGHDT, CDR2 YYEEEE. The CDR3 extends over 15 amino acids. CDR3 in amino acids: CASSLAGGSGNTIYF. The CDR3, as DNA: TGTGCCAGCAGCTTGGCCGGGGGCTCTGGAAACACCATATATTTT.

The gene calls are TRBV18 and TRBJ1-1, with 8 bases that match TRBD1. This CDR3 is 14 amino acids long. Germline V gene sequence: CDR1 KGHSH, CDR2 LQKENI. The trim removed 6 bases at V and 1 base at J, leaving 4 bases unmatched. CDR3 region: CASSGTGGNTEAFF. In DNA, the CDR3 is TGTGCCAGCTCTGGGACAGGCGGGAACACTGAAGCTTTCTTT.

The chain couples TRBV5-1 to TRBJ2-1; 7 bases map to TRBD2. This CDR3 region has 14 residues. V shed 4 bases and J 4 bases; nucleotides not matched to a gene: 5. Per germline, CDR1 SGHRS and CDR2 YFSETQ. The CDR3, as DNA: TGCGCCAGCAGCGGGACTACTACTTACAATGAGCAGTTCTTC. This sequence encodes CASSGTTTYNEQFF.

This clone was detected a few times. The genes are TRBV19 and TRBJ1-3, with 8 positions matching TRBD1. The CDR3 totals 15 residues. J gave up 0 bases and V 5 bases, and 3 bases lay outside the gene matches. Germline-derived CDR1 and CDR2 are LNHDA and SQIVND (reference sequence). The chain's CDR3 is CASSVGQASGNTIYF. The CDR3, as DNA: TGTGCCAGTAGTGTGGGACAGGCCTCTGGAAACACCATATATTTT.

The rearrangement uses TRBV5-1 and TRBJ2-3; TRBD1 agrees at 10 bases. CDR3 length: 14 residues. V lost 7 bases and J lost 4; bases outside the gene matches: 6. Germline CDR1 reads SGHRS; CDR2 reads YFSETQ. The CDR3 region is CASRQGASPDTQYF. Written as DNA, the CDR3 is TGCGCCAGCCGACAGGGGGCCTCCCCAGATACGCAGTATTTT.